The 24 T cell receptor beta chains below come from one sample, sequenced in a study of cytomegalovirus exposure and HLA in healthy donors. PCR employed 60 Vbeta and 13 Jbeta primers. Measured with immunoSEQ multiplex PCR; TCRdb has only the in-frame clones, and not every one. The sample carries approximately 150,000 clones, around 90% recorded once. Source material: PBMCs. Every receptor here comes from a woman between 35 and 50 years old in good health and CMV-seronegative.

Regarding this clone: Other DNA sequences in this sample translate to the same CDR3. The rearrangement uses TRBV30 and TRBJ2-3, with a tentative D call TRBD1 (6 bases). The germline V gene encodes CDR1 GTSNPN and CDR2 SVGIG (reference sequence). This CDR3 spans 12 amino acids. Deletions cut 0 bases from V and 6 bases from J, with 7 bases between. Here the CDR3 reads CAWSVRGDTQYF. CDR3 bases: TGTGCCTGGAGTGTGAGGGGGGATACGCAGTATTTT.

This chain links TRBV5-1 with TRBJ2-6; D call uncertain. The V end was cut by 2 bases, the J end by 1 base, with 4 bases between. This CDR3 has 14 residues. CDR1 is SGHRS and CDR2 is YFSETQ in the germline V gene. This CDR3 reads CASSFRSGANVLTF. Written as DNA, the CDR3 is TGCGCCAGCAGCTTCAGGTCTGGGGCCAACGTCCTGACTTTC.

For this clone: One end of the junction is discordant with germline, which a read error may explain. The V call is TRBV7-9, the J call TRBJ2-7; no reliable D call. The CDR3 sequence is 12 residues long. Germline CDR1 SEHNR, CDR2 FQNEAQ (reference sequence). This chain's CDR3 is CSSSLLAYEQYF. Written as DNA, the CDR3 is TGTTCCAGCAGCTTACTGGCTTACGAGCAGTACTTC. Combining the CDR3 with reference TRBV7-9 and TRBJ2-7 gives the whole variable domain DTGVSQNPRHKITKRGQNVTFRCDPISEHNRLYWYRQTLGQGPEFLTYFQNEAQLEKSRLLSDRFSAERPKGSFSTLEIQRTEQGDSAMYLCSSSLLAYEQYFGPGTRLTVT.

The chain couples TRBV10-2 to TRBJ2-2, with unresolved D. Germline loops: CDR1 WSHSY, CDR2 SAAADI. Trimming cost V 8 bases and J 3 bases, with 4 bases left between them. This CDR3 region has 11 residues. The CDR3 DNA reads TGCGCCAGCCGGTACACCGGGGAGCTGTTTTTT. Its protein product is CASRYTGELFF.

This clone was picked up one time. The chain employs TRBV10-3 and TRBJ2-5; 8 bases match TRBD2. V dropped 11 bases and J dropped 1; count of bases not matched to a gene: 6. Per germline, CDR1 ENHRY and CDR2 SYGVKD. The CDR3 totals 13 residues. CDR3 protein: CASLAGRQETQYF. The CDR3, as DNA: TGTGCCTCGCTAGCGGGCCGCCAAGAGACCCAGTACTTC.

This clone was counted only a few times. The chain couples TRBV2 to TRBJ2-2; 11 bases line up with TRBD2. Trimming cost V 4 bases and J 6 bases; bases outside gene matches: 7. CDR3 length: 16 amino acids. Germline CDR1 is SNHLY and CDR2 is FYNNEI. The CDR3 is CASSAFVAGGAGELFF. In nucleotides, the CDR3 is TGTGCCAGCAGTGCCTTTGTAGCGGGAGGGGCCGGGGAGCTGTTTTTT.

The V and J genes are TRBV10-3 and TRBJ2-7; TRBD1 matches at 9 bases. After removal of 4 bases from V and 6 bases from J, the junction contained 4 bases not matched to a gene. Looked up from germline, CDR1 is ENHRY and CDR2 is SYGVKD. This CDR3 contains 13 residues. CDR3 DNA: TGTGCCATCAGTGGGGACAGGGTTGTCGAGCAGTACTTC. Translated: CAISGDRVVEQYF.

The V and J genes are TRBV27 and TRBJ2-1; D call uncertain. Trimming pared 3 bases from V and 8 bases from J, leaving 11 bases between. The CDR3 covers 13 residues. Germline values: CDR1 MNHEY, CDR2 SMNVEV (reference sequence). The CDR3 sequence is CASSFFPGYEQFF. The CDR3 DNA follows: TGTGCCAGCAGTTTTTTCCCCGGTTATGAGCAGTTCTTC.

The V call is TRBV4-1, the J call TRBJ2-1; 11 nucleotides align to TRBD2. Germline CDR1 and CDR2: MGHRA and YSYEKL. The CDR3 loop spans 14 amino acids. V shed 6 bases and J 7 bases; nucleotides not matched to a gene: 5. The CDR3 sequence is CASRRLAGINEQFF. The CDR3 region has the DNA TGCGCCAGCAGGAGACTAGCGGGAATAAATGAGCAGTTCTTC.

The CDR3 DNA reads as TGTGCCAGCTCGGGTATCGTGCAGTTCTTC. Amino acids: CASSGIVQFF. The V gene is TRBV28, the J gene TRBJ2-1; no clear D gene. The CDR3 covers 10 residues. V was shortened by 8 bases and J by 12 bases, with 11 bases between the two germline ends. CDR1 is MDHEN and CDR2 is SYDVKM in the germline V gene.

This rearrangement joins TRBV28 to TRBJ1-4; a weak D match, TRBD1 (5 bases). The CDR3 is 16 residues long. V was pared by 3 bases and J by 0 bases, with 11 bases between. The germline V gene encodes CDR1 MDHEN and CDR2 SYDVKM. The CDR3 DNA follows: TGTGCCAGCAGTTTGGGAGGGGCCGCAACTAATGAAAAACTGTTTTTT. It codes for CASSLGGAATNEKLFF.

The J gene is TRBJ2-5, the V gene TRBV30, with a tentative D call TRBD2 (5 bases). The CDR3 has 13 residues. The V and J ends lost 0 bases and 5 bases respectively, with 10 bases between them. CDR1 and CDR2 (germline): GTSNPN, SVGIG (reference sequence). The CDR3 reads CAWSVRLAETQYF. CDR3 nucleotides: TGTGCCTGGAGTGTACGGCTAGCTGAGACCCAGTACTTC.

The chain joins TRBV5-1 to TRBJ1-2; a possible D gene is TRBD1 (6 bases). Germline assignment: CDR1 SGHRS and CDR2 YFSETQ. This CDR3 region has 14 residues. The germline V and J ends were trimmed by 0 bases and 6 bases, with 12 bases remaining between them. The CDR3 loop reads CASSLESAGDGYTF. The CDR3 region has the DNA TGCGCCAGCAGCTTGGAATCGGCAGGGGATGGCTACACCTTC.

This clone was recorded a few times. The rearrangement joins TRBV7-9 to TRBJ1-2, with TRBD1 as a possible D gene (5 bases). Trimming took off 1 base at V and 8 bases at J, with 17 bases between the two ends. The CDR3 runs to 15 residues. CDR1 SEHNR and CDR2 FQNEAQ come from the germline V gene (reference sequence). CDR3 region: CASSLVVSGAGGYTF. DNA of the CDR3: TGTGCCAGCAGCTTAGTAGTGTCAGGTGCAGGGGGCTACACCTTC.

The CDR3 bases are TGTGCCAGCAGTTACAGCGGACTAGCGGGAAGCAATGAGCAGTTCTTC. The encoded protein is CASSYSGLAGSNEQFF. The chain couples TRBV6-5 to TRBJ2-1; TRBD2 agrees at 12 bases. From germline, CDR1 is MNHEY and CDR2 SVGAGI. V shed 2 bases and J 6 bases; nucleotides not matched to a gene: 5. The CDR3 is 16 residues long.

This sequence joins TRBV4-1 and TRBJ2-6; D ambiguous. V lost 6 bases and J 3 bases, leaving 3 bases between the germline ends. The CDR3 runs to 12 residues. Germline V gives CDR1 MGHRA, CDR2 YSYEKL. In DNA form, the CDR3 reads TGCGCCAGCAGTAGTGGGGCCAACGTCCTGACTTTC. Translated, it gives CASSSGANVLTF.

The chain has TRBV12-2 and TRBJ2-4; TRBD1, as called in the table, went unchecked against the DNA. TRBV12-2 is listed as a pseudogene. The CDR3 spans 15 residues. The CDR3 spells CASRSSDRSPNIQYF. The CDR3 DNA is TGTGCAAGTCGATCTTCCGACAGGAGCCCCAACATTCAGTACTTC.

The chain couples TRBV6-5 to TRBJ2-7; 7 bases are a match to TRBD2. Germline assignment: CDR1 MNHEY and CDR2 SVGAGI. J lost 1 base, V lost 4 bases, and 10 bases had no gene match. The CDR3 spans 16 residues. CDR3 sequence reads: CASSSYPPRESYEQYF. The CDR3 nucleotides read TGTGCCAGCAGTTCCTACCCTCCGCGGGAGTCCTACGAGCAGTACTTC.

V usage is TRBV6-5 and J usage is TRBJ1-5; D is ambiguous. The length of the CDR3 is 14 residues. Germline CDR1 is MNHEY and CDR2 is SVGAGI. Trimming removed 6 bases from V and 1 base from J, with 10 bases in between. CDR3 region: CASRRDTSNQPQHF. The CDR3 DNA reads as TGTGCCAGCAGACGTGACACGAGCAATCAGCCCCAGCATTTT.

The V and J genes are TRBV16 and TRBJ2-7, with TRBD2 identical over 8 bases. The length of the CDR3 is 16 residues. Germline values: CDR1 KGHSY, CDR2 FQNENV. Losses at the gene ends were 0 bases for V and 4 bases for J; bases not matched to a gene: 8. CDR3 residues: CASSQSIAGGRYEQYF. The DNA for the CDR3 is TGTGCCAGCAGCCAATCGATTGCGGGGGGTCGGTACGAGCAGTACTTC.

J is TRBJ1-2 and V is TRBV5-1; 8 bases are shared with TRBD1. CDR3 length: 15 residues. J gave up 1 base and V 2 bases, and 4 bases lay outside the gene matches. Germline V CDR1 and CDR2: SGHRS, YFSETQ. The CDR3 nucleotides are TGCGCCAGCAGCTTTGGGACAGGCGGTAACTATGGCTACACCTTC. Its translation is CASSFGTGGNYGYTF.

This chain links TRBV7-9 with TRBJ2-4, with D perhaps TRBD1 (5 bases). The CDR3 sequence is 14 residues long. Per the germline V gene, CDR1 is SEHNR and CDR2 is FQNEAQ (reference sequence). The V gene lost 5 bases and the J gene lost 6 bases, with 14 bases spanning the gap. The CDR3 loop is CASSGAWQSNIQYF. The CDR3 nucleotides read TGTGCCAGCAGCGGGGCATGGCAGTCAAACATTCAGTACTTC.

This clone was observed a single time. This chain connects TRBV5-8 to TRBJ2-1, with TRBD2 identical over 10 bases. The germline V gene encodes CDR1 SGHTS and CDR2 YDEGEE. This CDR3 has 16 amino acids. J was trimmed by 5 bases and V by 1 base; bases with no gene match: 6. CDR3 in amino acids: CASSLNTLAGDNEQFF. The CDR3 DNA follows: TGTGCCAGCAGCTTGAATACCCTAGCGGGAGACAATGAGCAGTTCTTC.

The chain combines TRBV6-5 with TRBJ2-5; 10 bases line up with TRBD2. Per germline, CDR1 MNHEY and CDR2 SVGAGI. The junction had 5 bases not matched to a gene; V was cut back by 2 bases and J by 5 bases. The CDR3 has 15 amino acids. CDR3 bases: TGTGCCAGCAGTTACACCGGGACTAGCGCGGAGACCCAGTACTTC. It specifies CASSYTGTSAETQYF.